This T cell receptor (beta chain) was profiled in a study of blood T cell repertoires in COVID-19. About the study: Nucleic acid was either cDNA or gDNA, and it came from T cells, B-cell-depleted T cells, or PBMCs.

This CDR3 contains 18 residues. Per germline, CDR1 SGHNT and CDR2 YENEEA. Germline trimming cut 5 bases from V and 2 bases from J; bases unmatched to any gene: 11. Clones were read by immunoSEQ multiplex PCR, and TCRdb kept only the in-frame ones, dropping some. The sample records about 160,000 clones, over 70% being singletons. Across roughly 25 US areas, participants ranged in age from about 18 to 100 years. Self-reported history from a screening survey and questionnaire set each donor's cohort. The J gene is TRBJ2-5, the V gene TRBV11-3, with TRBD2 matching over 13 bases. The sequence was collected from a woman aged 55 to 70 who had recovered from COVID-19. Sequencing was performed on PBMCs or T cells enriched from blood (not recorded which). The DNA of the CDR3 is TGTGCCAGCAGCCTCCGGACTAGCGGGGGCTTAGCACAAGAGACCCAGTACTTC. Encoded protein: CASSLRTSGGLAQETQYF. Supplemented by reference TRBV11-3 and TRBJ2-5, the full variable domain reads EAGVVQSPRYKIIEKKQPVAFWCNPISGHNTLYWYLQNLGQGPELLIRYENEEAVDDSQLPKDRFSAERLKGVDSTLKIQPAELGDSAVYLCASSLRTSGGLAQETQYFGPGTRLLVL.